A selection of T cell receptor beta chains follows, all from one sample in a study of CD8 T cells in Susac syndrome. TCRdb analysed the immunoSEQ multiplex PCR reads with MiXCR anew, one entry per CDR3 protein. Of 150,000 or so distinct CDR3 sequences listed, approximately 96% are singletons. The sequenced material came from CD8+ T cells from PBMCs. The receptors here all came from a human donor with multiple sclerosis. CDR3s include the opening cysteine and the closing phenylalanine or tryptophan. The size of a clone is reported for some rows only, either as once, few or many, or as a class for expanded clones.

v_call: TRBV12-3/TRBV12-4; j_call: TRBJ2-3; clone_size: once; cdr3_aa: CASSTSVSTDTQYF
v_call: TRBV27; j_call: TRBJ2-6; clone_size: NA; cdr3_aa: CASRMTGLSGANVLTF
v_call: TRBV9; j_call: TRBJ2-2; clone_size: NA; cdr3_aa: CASSGGRGGELFF
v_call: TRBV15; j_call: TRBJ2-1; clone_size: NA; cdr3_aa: CATSRNGPNNEQFF
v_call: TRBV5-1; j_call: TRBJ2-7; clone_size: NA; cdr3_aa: CASSRAYEQYF
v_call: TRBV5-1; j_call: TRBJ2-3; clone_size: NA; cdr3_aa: CASSWNKQGRSDTQYF
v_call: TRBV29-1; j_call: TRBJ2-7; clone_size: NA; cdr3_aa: CSVERRDEQYF
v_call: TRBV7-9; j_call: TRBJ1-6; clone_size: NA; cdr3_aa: CASSASGNSPLHF
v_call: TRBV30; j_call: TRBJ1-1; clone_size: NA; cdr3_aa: CAWSVLGGNTEAFF
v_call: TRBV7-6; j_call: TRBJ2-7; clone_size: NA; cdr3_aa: CASSLGEYGEQYF
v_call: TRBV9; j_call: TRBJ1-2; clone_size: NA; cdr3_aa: CASSAMEGTATQKGGYTF
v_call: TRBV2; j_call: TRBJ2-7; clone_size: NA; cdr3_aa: CASKSRPSSYEQYF
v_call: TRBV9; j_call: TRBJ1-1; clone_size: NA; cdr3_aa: CASSADQNTEAFF
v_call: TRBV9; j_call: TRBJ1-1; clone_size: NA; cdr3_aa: CASSLGAQGMNTEAFF
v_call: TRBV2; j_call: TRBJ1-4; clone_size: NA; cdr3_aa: CASGLTDWGEKLFF
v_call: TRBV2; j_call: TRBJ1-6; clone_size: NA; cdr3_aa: CASSDLGTVYNSPLHF
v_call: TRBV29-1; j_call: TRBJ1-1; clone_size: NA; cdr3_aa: CSGVPGKGTVRAEAFF
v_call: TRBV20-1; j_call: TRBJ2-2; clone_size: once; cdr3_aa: CSAEKGTGELFF
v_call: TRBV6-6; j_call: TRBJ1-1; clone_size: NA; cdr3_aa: CASSYRLTEAFF
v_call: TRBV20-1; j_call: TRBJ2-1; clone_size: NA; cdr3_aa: CSAAVNTGVGSYNEQFF
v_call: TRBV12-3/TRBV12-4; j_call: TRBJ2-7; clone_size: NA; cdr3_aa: CASSPSGPHSEQYF
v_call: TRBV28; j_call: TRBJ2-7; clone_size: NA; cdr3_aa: CASSLRQGRVGYEQYF
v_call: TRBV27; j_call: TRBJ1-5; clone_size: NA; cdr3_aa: CASARLGNQPQHF
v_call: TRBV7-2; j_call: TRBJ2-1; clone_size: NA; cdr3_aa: CASSLVAFSNEQFF
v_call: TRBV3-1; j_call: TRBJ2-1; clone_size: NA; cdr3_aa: CASSQVVPSGGYNEQFF
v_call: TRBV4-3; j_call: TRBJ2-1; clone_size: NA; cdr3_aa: CASSQAPVNEQFF
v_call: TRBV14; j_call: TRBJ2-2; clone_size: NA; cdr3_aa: CASSQEVGGFGNTGELFF
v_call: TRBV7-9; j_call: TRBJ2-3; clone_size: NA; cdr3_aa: CASSSGTGDTQYF